A selection of T cell receptor beta chains follows, all from one sample in a study of T cells in Graves' hyperthyroidism and ophthalmopathy. TCRdb fed the multiplex PCR reads into MiXCR, producing one record per CDR3 protein. The profile shows around 660,000 distinct CDR3 sequences, about 45% of them singletons. Sequenced sample: peripheral blood or thyroid tissue (not recorded which). These receptors were taken from an adult man with Graves' disease, either hyperthyroidism or ophthalmopathy (not recorded which). CDR3s include the opening cysteine and the closing phenylalanine or tryptophan. D genes are given only for firm matches. The size of a clone is reported for some rows only, either as once, few or many, or as a class for expanded clones.

D gene	V gene	J gene	clone size	CDR3 protein	CDR3 DNA
NA	TRBV10-3	TRBJ2-6	NA	CAISYVTARHLDGANVLTF	TGTGCCATCAGTTATGTCACGGCACGGCATCTGGATGGGGCCAACGTCCTGACTTTC
TRBD1	TRBV29-1	TRBJ2-7	NA	CSVPGQGDEQYF	TGCAGCGTTCCGGGACAGGGGGACGAGCAGTACTTC
NA	TRBV10-3	TRBJ1-4	NA	CAISGGQGVNTEKLFF	TGTGCCATCAGTGGAGGGCAGGGCGTGAACACTGAAAAACTGTTTTTT
TRBD2	TRBV20-1	TRBJ2-3	NA	CSAPETSGGYAQYF	TGCAGTGCCCCCGAGACTAGCGGGGGGTATGCGCAGTATTTT
NA	TRBV19	TRBJ1-2	once	CASSIEPARVRDYGYTF	TGTGCCAGTAGTATAGAACCCGCGAGGGTGCGGGACTATGGCTACACCTTC
NA	TRBV2	TRBJ2-6	NA	CASSEPEGANVLTF	TGTGCCAGCAGTGAACCGGAGGGGGCCAACGTCCTGACTTTC
NA	TRBV12-3/TRBV12-4	TRBJ1-4	few	CASSADSYVEKLFF	TGTGCCAGCAGTGCCGACAGCTACGTAGAAAAACTGTTTTTT
NA	TRBV24-1	TRBJ1-5	NA	CATSDGGGEGYQPQHF	TGTGCCACCAGTGACGGAGGGGGGGAAGGCTATCAGCCCCAGCATTTT
TRBD1	TRBV2	TRBJ1-3	once	CASSGRTGPNTIYF	TGTGCCAGCAGTGGAAGGACAGGGCCGAACACCATATATTTT
NA	TRBV13	TRBJ2-5	few	CASSLRDTNQETQYF	TGTGCCAGCAGCTTGAGGGACACCAACCAAGAGACCCAGTACTTC
NA	TRBV29-1	TRBJ1-5	few	CSVEGQPQHF	TGCAGCGTTGAGGGACAGCCCCAGCATTTT
NA	TRBV20-1	TRBJ1-3	NA	CSAPAGGHSGNTIYF	TGCAGTGCTCCCGCGGGGGGGCACTCTGGAAACACCATATATTTT
TRBD1	TRBV25-1	TRBJ1-2	NA	CASSDYQGQIYGYTF	TGTGCCAGCAGTGATTACCAGGGACAGATCTATGGCTACACCTTC
NA	TRBV7-2	TRBJ1-5	many	CASSLVSGEPQHF	TGTGCCAGCAGCTTAGTATCGGGGGAGCCCCAGCATTTT
NA	TRBV5-1	TRBJ2-6	few	CASSALSSGANVLTF	TGCGCCAGCAGCGCCTTGAGCTCTGGGGCCAACGTCCTGACTTTC
TRBD1	TRBV6-1	TRBJ2-7	NA	CASSANPGQGAYEQYF	TGTGCCAGCAGTGCCAACCCGGGACAGGGGGCCTACGAGCAGTACTTC
NA	TRBV29-1	TRBJ1-2	NA	CSLVVAGGGYYGYTF	TGCAGCTTAGTAGTGGCAGGCGGAGGATACTATGGCTACACCTTC
NA	TRBV2	TRBJ1-5	many	CASNPHGNQPQHF	TGTGCCAGCAATCCGCACGGCAATCAGCCCCAGCATTTT
NA	TRBV20-1	TRBJ2-7	NA	CSASSGFLSYEQYF	TGCAGTGCTAGTTCGGGGTTTCTCTCCTACGAGCAGTACTTC
NA	TRBV2	TRBJ1-5	few	CASSAGGGGLSNQPQHF	TGTGCCAGCAGTGCTGGAGGGGGGGGACTTAGCAATCAGCCCCAGCATTTT
NA	TRBV20-1	TRBJ1-1	few	CSAPRGLNTEAFF	TGCAGTGCACCCCGCGGGCTGAACACTGAAGCTTTCTTT
NA	TRBV2	TRBJ1-2	NA	CASSTGGWGYTF	TGTGCCAGCTCTACCGGGGGTTGGGGCTACACCTTC
NA	TRBV7-3	TRBJ1-5	NA	CASSLMANQPQHF	TGTGCCAGCAGCTTAATGGCTAATCAGCCCCAGCATTTT
TRBD1	TRBV6-6	TRBJ2-5	NA	CASRGTGETQYF	TGTGCCAGCAGAGGGACAGGAGAGACCCAGTACTTC
TRBD2	TRBV12-3/TRBV12-4	TRBJ2-7	few	CASSLGSGTYYEQYF	TGTGCCAGCAGTTTAGGTAGCGGGACCTACTACGAGCAGTACTTC
TRBD2	TRBV19	TRBJ2-2	NA	CASSQTSGRIAGELFF	TGTGCCAGTAGCCAGACTAGCGGGAGGATCGCCGGGGAGCTGTTTTTT
NA	TRBV25-1	TRBJ1-3	NA	CASTETGSGNTIYF	TGTGCCAGCACCGAGACAGGCTCTGGAAACACCATATATTTT
NA	TRBV20-1	TRBJ1-2	NA	CSARDYGTEDYGYTF	TGCAGTGCTAGAGATTACGGGACGGAAGATTATGGCTACACCTTC
NA	TRBV7-6	TRBJ1-1	NA	CASSPRTAEAFF	TGTGCCAGCAGCCCAAGGACGGCTGAAGCTTTCTTT